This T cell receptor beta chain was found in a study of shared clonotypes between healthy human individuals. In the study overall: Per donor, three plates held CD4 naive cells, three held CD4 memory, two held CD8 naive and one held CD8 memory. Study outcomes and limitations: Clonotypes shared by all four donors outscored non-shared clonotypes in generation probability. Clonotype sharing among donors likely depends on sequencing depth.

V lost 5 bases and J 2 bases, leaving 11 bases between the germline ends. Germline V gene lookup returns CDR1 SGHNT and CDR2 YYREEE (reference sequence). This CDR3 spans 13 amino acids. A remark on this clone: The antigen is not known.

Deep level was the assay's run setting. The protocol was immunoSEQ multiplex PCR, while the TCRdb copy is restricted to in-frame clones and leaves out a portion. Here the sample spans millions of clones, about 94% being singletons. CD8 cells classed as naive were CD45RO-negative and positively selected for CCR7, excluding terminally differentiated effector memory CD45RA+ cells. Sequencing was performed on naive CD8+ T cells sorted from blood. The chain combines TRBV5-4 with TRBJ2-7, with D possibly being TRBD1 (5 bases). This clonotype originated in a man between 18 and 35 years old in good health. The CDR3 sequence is CASRKAGTYEQYF. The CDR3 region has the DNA TGTGCCAGCAGAAAAGCAGGGACCTACGAGCAGTACTTC.